These 11 T cell receptor beta chains came from one sample sequenced in a study of cytomegalovirus exposure and HLA in healthy donors. Assay used: immunoSEQ multiplex PCR; TCRdb lists only in-frame clones, some missing. The repertoire has about 160,000 clones, around 92% of them found once; the top ten carry 10%. The sample comprised PBMCs. The receptors originated from a woman under 30 in good health and CMV-seropositive.

The chain recombines TRBV11-1 with TRBJ1-4; TRBD1 matches 7 bases. The CDR3 runs 16 residues. CDR1 is SGHAT and CDR2 is FQDESV in the germline V gene (reference sequence). The junction had 16 bases not matched to a gene; V was cut back by 5 bases and J by 10 bases. CDR3 sequence reads: CASSPDRDRDWRKLFF. The CDR3 nucleotides are TGTGCCAGCAGCCCAGACCGCGACAGGGACTGGAGAAAACTGTTTTTT.

The chain is built from TRBV23-1 and TRBJ1-4; 7 bases agree with TRBD1. TRBV23-1 is identified as an open reading frame with a role that is uncertain. The junction had 6 bases not matched to a gene; V was cut back by 2 bases and J by 3 bases. The CDR3 covers 16 residues. CDR3 sequence (DNA): TGCGCCAGCAGTCAAATACTAGACAGGGCTAATGAAAAACTGTTTTTT. This translates into CASSQILDRANEKLFF.

The V gene is TRBV6-1, the J gene TRBJ1-5; a weak D match, TRBD1 (6 bases). The germline gives CDR1 MNHNS, CDR2 SASEGT. The CDR3 runs 14 residues. Deletions cut 6 bases from V and 10 bases from J, with 19 bases between. As DNA, the CDR3 is TGTGCCAGCAGAATCAGGGGCTCCTCCAAACCCCAGCATTTT. The encoded protein is CASRIRGSSKPQHF.

The chain recombines TRBV5-1 with TRBJ1-4; 12 nucleotides line up with TRBD1. V shed 3 bases, J shed 8 bases, and the junction held 5 bases outside the gene matches. The CDR3 loop spans 15 amino acids. Germline loops: CDR1 SGHRS, CDR2 YFSETQ. CDR3 in amino acids: CASSWGTGGEEKLFF. The CDR3 coding sequence is TGCGCCAGCAGCTGGGGGACAGGGGGCGAGGAAAAACTGTTTTTT. Full variable domain (outside the CDR3, taken from reference TRBV5-1 and TRBJ1-4): KAGVTQTPRYLIKTRGQQVTLSCSPISGHRSVSWYQQTPGQGLQFLFEYFSETQRNKGNFPGRFSGRQFSNSRSEMNVSTLELGDSALYLCASSWGTGGEEKLFFGSGTQLSVL.

The chain recombines TRBV7-3 with TRBJ2-5, with D possibly being TRBD2 (6 bases). The CDR3 is made up of 13 amino acids. V was trimmed by 5 bases and J by 5 bases, leaving 12 bases between them. Germline loops: CDR1 SGHTA, CDR2 FQGTGA. The CDR3 spells CASSMGTLETQYF. As DNA, the CDR3 is TGTGCCAGCAGCATGGGGACTCTGGAGACCCAGTACTTC.

In nucleotides, the CDR3 is TGTGCCAGCTCACCACGGCCCCCCGGGAGCGAGAGCAATCAGCCCCAGCATTTT. Its protein is CASSPRPPGSESNQPQHF. The chain joins TRBV18 to TRBJ1-5; no clear D. There are 18 residues in the CDR3. Per the germline V gene, CDR1 is KGHSH and CDR2 is LQKENI. V was shortened by 1 base and J by 1 base, with 17 bases between the two germline ends.

The V and J genes are TRBV6-6 and TRBJ2-1; D possibly corresponds to TRBD1 (5 bases). The length of the CDR3 is 14 residues. Germline CDR1 reads MNHNY; CDR2 reads SVGAGI (reference sequence). V lost 2 bases and J 8 bases, leaving 13 bases between the germline ends. This CDR3 is CASSYGKGRDEQFF. CDR3 bases: TGTGCCAGCAGTTACGGAAAGGGGCGCGATGAGCAGTTCTTC.

This clone was counted once. J is TRBJ2-2 and V is TRBV5-1; TRBD1 might be the D (5 bases). V gave up 4 bases and J gave up 6 bases, with 10 bases separating them. The germline V gene has CDR1 SGHRS and CDR2 YFSETQ. This CDR3 spans 13 amino acids. The CDR3: CASSHQGSGELFF. CDR3 coding DNA: TGCGCCAGCAGCCATCAGGGTTCCGGGGAGCTGTTTTTT.

V is TRBV9 and J is TRBJ2-1; TRBD2 might be the D (6 bases). Germline CDR1 SGDLS, CDR2 YYNGEE. The CDR3 length is 14 residues. V was cut by 0 bases and J by 7 bases, with 11 bases left in between. The CDR3 spells CASSVGRVHNEQFF. CDR3 sequence (DNA): TGTGCCAGCAGCGTAGGGAGGGTTCATAATGAGCAGTTCTTC.

This clone has a handful of counts. The chain is built from TRBV28 and TRBJ2-1; 13 nucleotides match TRBD2. CDR3 length: 16 residues. The V gene end was trimmed by 2 bases and the J gene end by 7 bases; junction bases not matched to a gene: 5. The germline CDR1 and CDR2 sequences are MDHEN and SYDVKM. CDR3 loop: CASSLLGLAGRNEQFF. DNA for the CDR3: TGTGCCAGCAGTTTACTGGGACTAGCGGGACGGAATGAGCAGTTCTTC. The full variable domain, its missing parts supplied by reference TRBV28 and TRBJ2-1, is DVKVTQSSRYLVKRTGEKVFLECVQDMDHENMFWYRQDPGLGLRLIYFSYDVKMKEKGDIPEGYSVSREKKERFSLILESASTNQTSMYLCASSLLGLAGRNEQFFGPGTRLTVL.

The chain uses TRBV9 and TRBJ2-3, with TRBD2 matching over 7 bases. This CDR3 has 14 residues. Germline loops: CDR1 SGDLS, CDR2 YYNGEE. V lost 0 bases and J lost 6; bases outside the gene matches: 4. The CDR3 bases are TGTGCCAGCAGCGTAGGTGGGAGGGTTGATACGCAGTATTTT. Translating it yields CASSVGGRVDTQYF. The entire variable domain, with the rest obtained from reference TRBV9 and TRBJ2-3, is as follows: DSGVTQTPKHLITATGQRVTLRCSPRSGDLSVYWYQQSLDQGLQFLIQYYNGEERAKGNILERFSAQQFPDLHSELNLSSLELGDSALYFCASSVGGRVDTQYFGPGTRLTVL.